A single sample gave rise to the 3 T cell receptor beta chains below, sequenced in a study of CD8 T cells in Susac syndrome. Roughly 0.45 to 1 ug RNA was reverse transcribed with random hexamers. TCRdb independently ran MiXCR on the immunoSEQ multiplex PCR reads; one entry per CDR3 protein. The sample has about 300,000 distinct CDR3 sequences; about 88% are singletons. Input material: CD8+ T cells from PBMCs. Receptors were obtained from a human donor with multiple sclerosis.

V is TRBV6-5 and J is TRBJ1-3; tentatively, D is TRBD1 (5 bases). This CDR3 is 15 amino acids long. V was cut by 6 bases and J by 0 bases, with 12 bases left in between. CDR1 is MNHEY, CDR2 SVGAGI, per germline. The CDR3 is CASSEGRISGNTIYF. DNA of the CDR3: TGTGCCAGCAGCGAGGGACGGATCTCTGGAAACACCATATATTTT.

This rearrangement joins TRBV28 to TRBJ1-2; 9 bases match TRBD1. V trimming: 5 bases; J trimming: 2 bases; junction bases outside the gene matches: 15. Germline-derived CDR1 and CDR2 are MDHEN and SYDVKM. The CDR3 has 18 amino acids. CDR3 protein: CASSAPGTGMNMNYGYTF. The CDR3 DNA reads TGTGCCAGCAGTGCCCCCGGGACAGGGATGAATATGAACTATGGCTACACCTTC.

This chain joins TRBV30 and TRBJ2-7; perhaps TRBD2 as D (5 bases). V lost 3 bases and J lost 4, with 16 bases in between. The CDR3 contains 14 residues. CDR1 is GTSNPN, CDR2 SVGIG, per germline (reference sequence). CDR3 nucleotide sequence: TGTGCCTGGAGAGTCCGGGGTCTGGGTTACGAGCAGTACTTC. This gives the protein CAWRVRGLGYEQYF.